The TCR beta chain described here comes from a study of T cell responses to AZD1222 COVID-19 vaccine (dated by TCRdb to about 2021). For the study in its entirety: AZD1222 recipients given second doses at about 4 weeks or at about 12 weeks were pooled, since spike-specific TCR depth and breadth were not found to differ between the two schedules. TCR sequencing was performed for some 250 trial participants, of whom 200 to 210 were given two doses of AZD1222 and about 25 were given two doses of MenACWY control vaccine. Trial participants were enrolled by age into subgroups of 18-55, 56-69 and 70-plus years, and 148, 28 and 57 TCR-sequenced participants, respectively, were included in these subgroups. Study-wide conclusions, independent of this receptor: Vaccine-associated CD4 TCRs spanned the whole spike protein, with dominant responses in regions 160-218 and 743-854. Because no day 14 peak-response samples were available, the repertoires could be characterized only after the peak T cell response. Conclusions about previously exposed vaccinees are limited because only a handful of AZD1222 recipients were SARS-CoV-2 seropositive at baseline. Epitopes outside the regions mutated in the B.1.351 and B.1.1.7 variants were reportedly recognized by nearly half of the unique spike-specific TCRs. After two AZD1222 doses, both the breadth and the depth of spike-specific TCRs were significantly higher than at day 0 and than in MenACWY recipients. In the small 56-69-year group, the increase in depth fell short of significance, most likely because of low power. Participants were mostly white British, with more females than males. The authors suggested clonal diversity may have been underestimated.

The meaning of the sample's time point label: baseline before first vaccination. Samples from vaccinated people were obtained from the UK trials COV001 and COV002, which included a single-blind randomized controlled phase 2/3 trial of AZD1222 (ChAdOx1 nCoV-19) in healthy adults. For TCRbeta chain sequencing, PBMC samples from trial participants were taken at day 0 and at day 28 after the second dose. Trimming at the junction amounts to 7 bases on V and 1 base on J, and the germline ends lie 11 bases apart. CDR1 and CDR2 are drawn from the germline V gene: SGHRS, YFSETQ. Counted from cysteine to phenylalanine, this CDR3 has 13 amino acids. Kept here is only the CDR3 DNA, which spans 39 bases and is read in frame from base 1. This clone was found once. What this receptor recognizes is not known. No per-base quality is available; no much larger clone lies one base away. The CDR3 regions of human TCRbeta chains were subjected to immunosequencing. In the paper's pipeline: TCRs in the repertoires were compared against a reference library of SARS-CoV-2-specific TCRs that had been generated with the MIRA antigen-specificity platform. Breadth was defined as the fraction of unique TCRs that were SARS-CoV-2-associated, and depth was defined as the fraction of total T cells that were SARS-CoV-2-associated. Each spike-specific TCR was assigned to its reactive spike region and to a CD4 or CD8 class using the MIRA data. Log10-transformed breadth and depth values were compared by one-way ANOVA with Sidak's multiple comparisons tests. TCRdb took over this immuneACCESS table, retaining in-frame rearrangements with V and J assigned. Such tables are incomplete; in checked studies, under half of the missing clones stem from an unresolved V gene, and the remainder is unexplained. V and J calls plus clone size are reproduced from that table; the DNA served to infer D and trimming. Here the sample has about 87,000 clones; around 90% occur a single time. The top ten hold over 7.5% of the sample.

The specimen comprised peripheral blood, sampled on day 0 of AZD1222 vaccination. The rearrangement combines TRBV5-1 with TRBJ2-5; D gene: possibly TRBD1, on 6 matching bases. The clonotype comes from an adult in good health. At the DNA level, the sequence is TGCGCCAGCCGCCGGGACACCCAAGAGACCCAGTACTTC. Its protein reads: CASRRDTQETQYF.